The T cell receptor (beta chain) under discussion was sequenced for a study of blood T cell repertoires in COVID-19. About the research overall: Italy, Spain and the United States were the sources of the convalescent and acute COVID-19 samples.

As handled by the study authors: Amplification of reference gene primers was used by the study to estimate nucleated cell counts. Here immunoSEQ multiplex PCR was the method, and the copy in TCRdb shows in-frame clones only, minus some. D and trimming were read from the DNA, whereas the V and J calls and clone size are those reported in that table. The data contain approximately 180,000 clones, about nine tenths of them singletons. This CDR3 has 16 amino acids. Trimming left V 0 bases short and J 4 bases short, with 15 bases between. CDR1 and CDR2 from the germline V gene are LGHNA and YNFKEQ. The sample comprised peripheral blood. This chain links TRBV4-2 with TRBJ1-1, with D uncertain. This sequence was found in a woman aged 45-59 years with acute or convalescent COVID-19. CDR3 in amino acids: CASSQDSGTRSTEAFF. CDR3 nucleotides: TGTGCCAGCAGCCAAGATTCGGGTACCAGAAGCACTGAAGCTTTCTTT.